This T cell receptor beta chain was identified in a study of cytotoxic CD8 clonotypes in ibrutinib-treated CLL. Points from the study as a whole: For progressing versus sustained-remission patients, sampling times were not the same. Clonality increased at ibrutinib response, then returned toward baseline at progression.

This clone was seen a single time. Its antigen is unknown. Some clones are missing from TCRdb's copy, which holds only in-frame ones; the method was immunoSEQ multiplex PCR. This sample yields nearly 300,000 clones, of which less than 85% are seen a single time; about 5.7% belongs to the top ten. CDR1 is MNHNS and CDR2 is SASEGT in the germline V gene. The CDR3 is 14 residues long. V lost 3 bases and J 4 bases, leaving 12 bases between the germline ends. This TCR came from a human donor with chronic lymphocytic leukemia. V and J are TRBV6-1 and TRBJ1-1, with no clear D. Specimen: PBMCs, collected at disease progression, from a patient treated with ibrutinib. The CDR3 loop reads CASSDWGVGTEAFF. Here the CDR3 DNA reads TGTGCCAGCAGTGATTGGGGTGTAGGCACTGAAGCTTTCTTT.